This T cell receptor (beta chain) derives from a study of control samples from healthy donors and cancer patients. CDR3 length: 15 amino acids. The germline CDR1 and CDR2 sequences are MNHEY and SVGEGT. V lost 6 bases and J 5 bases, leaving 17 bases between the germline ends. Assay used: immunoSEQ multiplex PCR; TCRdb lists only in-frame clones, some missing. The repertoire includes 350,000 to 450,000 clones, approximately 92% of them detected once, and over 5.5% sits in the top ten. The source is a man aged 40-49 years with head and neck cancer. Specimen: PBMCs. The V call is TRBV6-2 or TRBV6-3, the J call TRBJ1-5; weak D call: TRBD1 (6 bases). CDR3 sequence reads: CASSPVDRPDQPQHF. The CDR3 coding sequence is TGTGCCAGCAGCCCCGTCGACAGGCCGGATCAGCCCCAGCATTTT.